A single sample gave rise to the 9 T cell receptor beta chains below, sequenced in a study of molecular identifiers for immune sequencing clone quantification. One entry per CDR3 protein, called by TCRdb with MiXCR from the PCR reads. The profile shows about 320,000 distinct CDR3 sequences, roughly 24% of them singletons. Source material: naive CD8+ T cells from blood, with Jurkat cell RNA spiked in. The subset denotes: FACS-sorted CD8+CD4-CCR7+CD45RA+ naive T cells. The receptor set was obtained from a human donor in good health. Some libraries in this study had Jurkat cell RNA spiked in.

The rearrangement links TRBV6-1 to TRBJ2-6, with D possibly matching TRBD2 (6 bases). CDR3 size: 18 residues. Germline V lookup: CDR1 MNHNS, CDR2 SASEGT. The V gene lost 7 bases and the J gene lost 1 base, with 20 bases spanning the gap. The CDR3 sequence is CASTPGRSGDSGANVLTF. The CDR3 nucleotides are TGTGCCAGCACCCCAGGGAGGTCTGGGGATTCTGGGGCCAACGTCCTGACTTTC.

The table lists this clonotype with a few counts. V usage is TRBV27 and J usage is TRBJ2-2, with 7 bases aligning to TRBD2. Germline V lookup: CDR1 MNHEY, CDR2 SMNVEV (reference sequence). The CDR3 contains 17 residues. With V trimmed by 0 bases and J by 5 bases, 9 bases remained unmatched. CDR3 sequence reads: CASSLSIRDYYTGELFF. The CDR3 region has the DNA TGTGCCAGCAGTTTATCTATCCGGGACTACTATACCGGGGAGCTGTTTTTT.

The sample holds a few counts of this clonotype. A much larger clone differs by one base, so this may be a read error. V gene TRBV27 combines with J gene TRBJ1-3; D is uncertain. CDR1 and CDR2 (germline): MNHEY, SMNVEV (reference sequence). The CDR3 runs to 12 residues. Deletions cut 5 bases from V and 2 bases from J, with 4 bases between. CDR3 sequence (DNA): TGTGCCAGCAGTGACACTGGAAACACCATATATTTT. It is translated as CASSDTGNTIYF.

The table lists this clonotype with a few counts. The rearrangement uses TRBV28 and TRBJ2-5, with D unclear. Trimming pared 3 bases from V and 7 bases from J, leaving 15 bases between. CDR3 length: 14 residues. Germline CDR1 reads MDHEN; CDR2 reads SYDVKM. CDR3 in amino acids: CASSFDSRWGTQYF. As DNA, the CDR3 is TGTGCCAGCAGTTTCGACTCCAGATGGGGGACCCAGTACTTC.

There are many counts of this clonotype. V is TRBV15 and J is TRBJ2-3, with no clear D. Trimming pared 0 bases from V and 3 bases from J, leaving 4 bases between. Germline loops: CDR1 LNHNV, CDR2 YYDKDF (reference sequence). The CDR3 sequence is 13 residues long. In nucleotides, the CDR3 is TGTGCCACCAGCAGAGATTTGACAGATACGCAGTATTTT. Residues: CATSRDLTDTQYF.

Ten or more counts support this clonotype. The genes are TRBV29-1 and TRBJ2-3, with 7 bases matching TRBD2. Germline trimming cut 1 base from V and 3 bases from J; bases unmatched to any gene: 4. This CDR3 has 14 amino acids. Germline CDR1 and CDR2: SQVTM and ANQGSEA. The CDR3 DNA reads as TGCAGCGTTGAAGGCCTAGCGGTAACAGATACGCAGTATTTT. Translation: CSVEGLAVTDTQYF.

V is TRBV29-1 and J is TRBJ2-7; no clear D. CDR3 length: 13 amino acids. The ends were cut back, 6 bases at V and 4 bases at J, with 16 bases in the middle. Germline CDR1 is SQVTM and CDR2 is ANQGSEA. The CDR3 DNA reads as TGCAGCGTCCTCATCGTGGGAACTTACGAGCAGTACTTC. This encodes CSVLIVGTYEQYF.

This clonotype was observed a handful of times. The chain combines TRBV27 with TRBJ2-7; TRBD1 agrees at 9 bases. CDR1 MNHEY and CDR2 SMNVEV come from the germline V gene (reference sequence). With 5 bases clipped from V and 4 bases from J, the junction kept 6 bases outside the gene matches. This CDR3 has 14 residues. The CDR3 loop reads CASSVRDRVYEQYF. In DNA form, the CDR3 reads TGTGCCAGCAGTGTCCGGGACAGGGTTTACGAGCAGTACTTC.

In regard to this clonotype: A read error may be the cause here, since a much bigger clone is one base away. The chain employs TRBV7-9 and TRBJ1-1; tentatively, D is TRBD1 (5 bases). Germline V gene lookup returns CDR1 SEHNR and CDR2 FQNEAQ (reference sequence). This CDR3 region has 14 residues. The CDR3: CASSLAGEYTEALF. The CDR3 nucleotides are TGTGCCAGCAGCTTAGCAGGGGAGTACACTGAAGCTCTCTTT.